This entry lists 17 T cell receptor beta chains sequenced from one sample in a study of cytomegalovirus exposure and HLA in healthy donors. The PCR contained 60 Vbeta and 13 Jbeta primers. Assay used: immunoSEQ multiplex PCR; TCRdb lists only in-frame clones, some missing. Its table records 150,000 or so clones. The sequenced material came from PBMCs. All receptors derive from a young woman in good health and CMV-seronegative.

Note on this clone: This same CDR3 is encoded by further DNA sequences in the sample. The rearrangement uses TRBV5-1 and TRBJ1-3, with 7 positions matching TRBD1. Per the germline V gene, CDR1 is SGHRS and CDR2 is YFSETQ. J was trimmed by 4 bases and V by 1 base; bases with no gene match: 5. The CDR3 has 15 residues. The CDR3 DNA reads TGCGCCAGCAGCTTGACGGGACAGCAAGGAAACACCATATATTTT. This codes for CASSLTGQQGNTIYF. The full variable domain, with the rest looked up from reference TRBV5-1 and TRBJ1-3, is KAGVTQTPRYLIKTRGQQVTLSCSPISGHRSVSWYQQTPGQGLQFLFEYFSETQRNKGNFPGRFSGRQFSNSRSEMNVSTLELGDSALYLCASSLTGQQGNTIYFGEGSWLTVV.

This rearrangement joins TRBV6-6 to TRBJ1-1; 12 bases line up with TRBD1. The trim removed 7 bases at V and 1 base at J, leaving 7 bases unmatched. Per the germline V gene, CDR1 is MNHNY and CDR2 is SVGAGI (reference sequence). CDR3 size: 16 residues. Here the CDR3 reads CASTWDRGRGNTEAFF. In DNA, the CDR3 is TGTGCCAGCACTTGGGACAGGGGGCGTGGGAACACTGAAGCTTTCTTT.

In the case of this clone: This specimen includes other DNA sequences encoding the same CDR3. The rearrangement uses TRBV29-1 and TRBJ1-5; 7 bases agree with TRBD1. Trimming took 7 bases from V and 2 from J; bases not matched to a gene: 8. This CDR3 region has 14 residues. Per germline, CDR1 SQVTM and CDR2 ANQGSEA. The chain's CDR3 is CSALTGFGNQPQHF. The CDR3 region has the DNA TGCAGCGCCCTGACAGGGTTTGGCAATCAGCCCCAGCATTTT.

The V and J genes are TRBV25-1 and TRBJ1-1; maybe TRBD1 (5 bases). The ends were cut back, 5 bases at V and 4 bases at J, with 11 bases in the middle. The CDR3 is made up of 13 amino acids. Per germline, CDR1 MGHDK and CDR2 SYGVNS. The CDR3 DNA follows: TGTGCCAGCAGTTTCCAGGGAGGCACTGAAGCTTTCTTT. Protein: CASSFQGGTEAFF.

The chain carries TRBV20-1 and TRBJ2-2; weak D call: TRBD2 (6 bases). This CDR3 contains 11 residues. Trimming stripped 4 bases from V and 8 bases from J, with 8 bases between. Germline V gives CDR1 DFQATT, CDR2 SNEGSKA (reference sequence). CDR3 protein: CSANRGGELFF. DNA for the CDR3: TGCAGTGCTAACCGGGGGGGGGAGCTGTTTTTT.

V and J are TRBV5-1 and TRBJ2-5; maybe TRBD2 (6 bases). Looked up from germline, CDR1 is SGHRS and CDR2 is YFSETQ. Trimming left V 2 bases short and J 3 bases short, with 8 bases between. The CDR3 covers 13 residues. The CDR3: CASSFGGEETQYF. The CDR3 DNA reads as TGCGCCAGCAGCTTCGGGGGAGAAGAGACCCAGTACTTC.

The V and J genes are TRBV18 and TRBJ1-4, with 7 bases fitting TRBD1. Trimming at V came to 5 bases and at J to 3 bases, leaving 6 bases not matched to a gene. CDR1 and CDR2 from the germline V gene are KGHSH and LQKENI. CDR3 length: 15 residues. The CDR3: CASSSAGGPNEKLFF. The DNA of the CDR3 is TGTGCCAGCTCATCCGCAGGGGGGCCTAATGAAAAACTGTTTTTT.

This sequence joins TRBV6-5 and TRBJ2-1; TRBD1 might be the D (6 bases). Trimming removed 2 bases at V and 4 bases at J, with 6 bases between. Germline-derived CDR1 and CDR2 are MNHEY and SVGAGI. The CDR3 has 13 residues. The CDR3 coding sequence is TGTGCCAGCAGTTACGGGACATACAATGAGCAGTTCTTC. This translates into CASSYGTYNEQFF.

The CDR3 nucleotides are TGCGCCAGCAGCCAAGATCTAGCGGGAATGGAGACCCAGTACTTC. It encodes CASSQDLAGMETQYF. The chain recombines TRBV4-3 with TRBJ2-5; 9 bases fit TRBD2. Germline V gene sequence: CDR1 LGHNA, CDR2 YSLEER. V was clipped by 0 bases and J by 5 bases; unmatched bases: 4. CDR3 length: 15 amino acids.

The chain is built from TRBV7-3 and TRBJ2-3, with a weak D call TRBD2 (5 bases). Germline assignment: CDR1 SGHTA and CDR2 FQGTGA. The CDR3 spans 13 residues. The germline V and J ends were trimmed by 1 base and 5 bases, with 7 bases remaining between them. The CDR3, as DNA: TGTGCCAGCAGCTTAATTGGAGGAGATACGCAGTATTTT. Translated, it gives CASSLIGGDTQYF.

The V and J genes are TRBV29-1 and TRBJ2-5, with 7 bases fitting TRBD2. The DNA end is a closer match to TRBJ2-7, so the J assignment may be wrong. Germline CDR1 SQVTM, CDR2 ANQGSEA. The CDR3 runs 14 residues. For the CDR3, the DNA is TGCAGCGTTGATCCTTCGGGGGAGGGCTACGAGCAGTACTTC. Translated, it gives CSVDPSGEGYEQYF.

This chain joins TRBV28 and TRBJ2-7; possible D gene TRBD1, 5 bases. Germline assignment: CDR1 MDHEN and CDR2 SYDVKM. V dropped 3 bases and J dropped 3 bases, with 12 bases sitting between them. The CDR3 length is 14 residues. CDR3 protein: CASSFPGRDYEQYV. The CDR3 region has the DNA TGTGCCAGCAGTTTCCCCGGCAGGGACTACGAGCAGTACGTC.

The V call is TRBV15, the J call TRBJ2-7; D not resolved. Trimming took off 2 bases at V and 0 bases at J, with 11 bases between the two ends. Germline CDR1 and CDR2: LNHNV and YYDKDF (reference sequence). This CDR3 has 15 residues. CDR3 residues: CATSRLSDSSYEQYV. The CDR3, as DNA: TGTGCCACCAGCAGACTTTCGGATAGCTCCTACGAGCAGTACGTC.

The chain combines TRBV5-1 with TRBJ2-2; 9 bases map to TRBD2. Germline V CDR1 and CDR2: SGHRS, YFSETQ. The CDR3 has 15 amino acids. V gave up 7 bases and J gave up 2 bases; unmatched junction bases: 6. The chain's CDR3 is CASRLLAGNTGELFF. CDR3 nucleotide sequence: TGCGCCAGCCGACTACTAGCGGGTAACACCGGGGAGCTGTTTTTT.

This chain joins TRBV29-1 and TRBJ1-1; D is uncertain. Germline CDR1 SQVTM, CDR2 ANQGSEA. Deletions cut 6 bases from V and 2 bases from J, with 13 bases between. The CDR3 is made up of 13 amino acids. CDR3 DNA sequence: TGCAGCGTACTTGGAGAGCAAAACACTGAAGCTTTCTTT. Translation gives CSVLGEQNTEAFF.

J is TRBJ2-7 and V is TRBV28; D possibly corresponds to TRBD2 (6 bases). The CDR3 contains 14 residues. The germline V gene has CDR1 MDHEN and CDR2 SYDVKM. Trimming took off 4 bases at V and 2 bases at J, with 12 bases between the two ends. The CDR3 DNA sequence: TGTGCCAGCAGTTCCGGAGGGGTAGCCTACGAGCAGTACGTC. Its protein is CASSSGGVAYEQYV.

The chain joins TRBV10-1 to TRBJ2-7; D not certain. The CDR3 sequence is 9 residues long. The germline CDR1 and CDR2 sequences are WNHNN and SYGVQD (reference sequence). CDR3 residues: CARENEEPV. In nucleotides, the CDR3 is TGCGCCAGAGAGAACGAGGAGCCCGTC.